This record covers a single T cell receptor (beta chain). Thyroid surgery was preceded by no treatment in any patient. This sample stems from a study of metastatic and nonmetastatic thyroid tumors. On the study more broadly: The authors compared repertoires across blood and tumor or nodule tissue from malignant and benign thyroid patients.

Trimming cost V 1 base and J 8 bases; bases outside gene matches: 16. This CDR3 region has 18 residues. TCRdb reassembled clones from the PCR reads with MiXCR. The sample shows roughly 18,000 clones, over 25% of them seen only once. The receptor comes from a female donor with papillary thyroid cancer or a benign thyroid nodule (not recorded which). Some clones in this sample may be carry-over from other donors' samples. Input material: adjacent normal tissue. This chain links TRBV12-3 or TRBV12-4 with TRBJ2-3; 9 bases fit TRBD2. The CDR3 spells CASSLEEGGSGSRGTQYF. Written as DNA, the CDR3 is TGTGCCAGCAGTTTAGAGGAAGGCGGTAGCGGGAGTCGGGGTACGCAGTATTTT.